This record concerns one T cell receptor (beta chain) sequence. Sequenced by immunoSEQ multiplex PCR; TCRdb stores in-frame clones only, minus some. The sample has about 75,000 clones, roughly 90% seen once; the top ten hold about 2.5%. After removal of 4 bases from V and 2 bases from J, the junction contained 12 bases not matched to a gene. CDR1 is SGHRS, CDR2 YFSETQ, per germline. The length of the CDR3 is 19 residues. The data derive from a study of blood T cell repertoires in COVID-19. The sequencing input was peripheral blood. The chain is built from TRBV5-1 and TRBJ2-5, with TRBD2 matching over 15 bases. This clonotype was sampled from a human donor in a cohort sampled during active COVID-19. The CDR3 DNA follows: TGCGCCAGCAGCCCTGTCCCGGGACTAGCGGGGGGTCTACAAGAGACCCAGTACTTC. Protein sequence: CASSPVPGLAGGLQETQYF.